The sample holds many counts of the clone carrying this TCR beta chain. CDR1 and CDR2 from the germline V gene are DFQATT and SNEGSKA (reference sequence). Trimming cost V 2 bases and J 6 bases, with 14 bases left between them. This CDR3 is built from 15 residues. This entry belongs to a study of T-cell reconstitution after alpha-beta-depleted transplantation in children. As it was prepared, the TCRbeta library received unique molecular identifiers. TCRdb re-called the PCR reads through MiXCR, storing one row per CDR3 protein. The sample shows hundreds of thousands of distinct CDR3 sequences, around 9.6% of them seen only once.

Sample: PBMCs from the stem cell graft donor, taken from the stem cell graft. The source of this sequence is a human donor who donated a stem cell graft to a child with acute lymphoblastic leukemia. V usage is TRBV20-1 and J usage is TRBJ1-6; D gene ambiguous. The CDR3 sequence is CSARTTFLSNSPLHF. CDR3 DNA sequence: TGCAGTGCTAGAACTACCTTCTTGTCTAATTCACCCCTCCACTTT.